Listed below are T cell receptor beta chains from one sample, sequenced in a study of blood T cell repertoires in COVID-19. Data came from immunoSEQ multiplex PCR; TCRdb stores just in-frame clones and leaves some out. The table has approximately 280,000 clones, approximately 90% seen once; the top ten hold roughly 7%. The sample comprised peripheral blood. The receptors come from a woman aged 25 to 45 with COVID-19, enrolled during active disease. Each CDR3 is given with its conserved first and last residue. Each record gives: J gene, clone size, D gene, V gene, CDR3 protein, CDR3 DNA. A D gene is named only where the DNA matches it firmly. The size field is filled for only some rows; it gives once, few, many or a size class.

TRBJ1-1	-	-	TRBV7-8	CASSLVLIGVKNTEAFF	TGTGCCAGCAGCTTAGTGCTAATAGGGGTAAAGAACACTGAAGCTTTCTTT
TRBJ2-1	-	-	TRBV27	CASSRFSYNEQFF	TGTGCCAGCAGTCGTTTCTCCTACAATGAGCAGTTCTTC
TRBJ2-1	once	TRBD2	TRBV4-3	CASSQDSTSDYNEQFF	TGCGCCAGCAGCCAAGACTCGACTAGCGACTACAATGAGCAGTTCTTC
TRBJ1-3	few	TRBD1	TRBV5-5	CASSPTGLDTIYF	TGTGCCAGCAGCCCGACAGGGTTAGACACCATATATTTT
TRBJ1-2	once	TRBD1	TRBV19	CASRDRGAYGYTF	TGTGCCAGTAGGGACAGGGGCGCCTATGGCTACACCTTC
TRBJ1-3	-	-	TRBV7-9	CASSRQGNTIYF	TGTGCCAGCAGCCGCCAGGGAAACACCATATATTTT
TRBJ2-1	-	TRBD2	TRBV27	CASSLKPGLDYEQFF	TGTGCCAGCAGTTTAAAACCGGGACTAGACTATGAGCAGTTCTTC
TRBJ1-2	once	-	TRBV15	CATSREGRGGGYTF	TGTGCCACCAGCAGAGAGGGTCGAGGCGGGGGCTACACCTTC
TRBJ1-4	once	-	TRBV28	CASSLSGLSATNEKLFF	TGTGCCAGCAGTTTATCCGGGTTATCCGCAACTAATGAAAAACTGTTTTTT
TRBJ2-5	-	TRBD2	TRBV12-5	CASAASSGETQYF	TGTGCTAGTGCCGCTTCTAGCGGGGAGACCCAGTACTTC
TRBJ2-3	once	-	TRBV7-2	CASSPLGGFTDTQYF	TGTGCCAGCAGCCCGCTCGGGGGATTCACAGATACGCAGTATTTT
TRBJ2-7	-	-	TRBV3-1/TRBV3-2	CASSTGLPSSYEQYF	TGTGCCAGCAGCACGGGACTCCCGAGCTCCTACGAGCAGTACTTC
TRBJ1-4	-	TRBD1	TRBV27	CASSLSSPTGDEKLFF	TGTGCCAGCAGTTTGAGTTCCCCGACAGGGGATGAAAAACTGTTTTTT
TRBJ1-3	-	TRBD1	TRBV6-5	CASSYVDRAGNTIYF	TGTGCCAGCAGTTACGTTGACAGGGCTGGAAACACCATATATTTT
TRBJ2-7	-	-	TRBV10-3	CAISDRGDSYEQYF	TGTGCCATCAGTGACAGGGGCGATTCCTACGAGCAGTACTTC
TRBJ1-1	-	TRBD1	TRBV11-2	CASSSTGVTEAFF	TGTGCCAGCAGCTCTACAGGGGTCACTGAAGCTTTCTTT
TRBJ1-3	-	TRBD1	TRBV11-2	CASSSDRVRGNTIYF	TGTGCCAGCAGCTCGGACAGGGTACGAGGAAACACCATATATTTT
TRBJ1-1	few	-	TRBV5-5	CASSPGSSTEAFF	TGTGCCAGCAGCCCCGGGAGTAGCACTGAAGCTTTCTTT
TRBJ2-7	-	TRBD2	TRBV7-9	CASSSRTSGSSYEQYF	TGTGCCAGCAGCTCCCGGACTAGCGGGAGCTCCTACGAGCAGTACTTC
TRBJ2-3	once	-	TRBV29-1	CSVRDLLTSSTDTQYF	TGCAGCGTTCGTGACTTACTCACCTCTAGCACAGATACGCAGTATTTT
TRBJ2-3	-	-	TRBV7-3	CASSFGAVTDTQYF	TGTGCCAGCAGCTTTGGAGCGGTCACAGATACGCAGTATTTT
TRBJ2-7	-	-	TRBV2	CASSPSSDSLYF	TGTGCCAGCAGTCCTAGCAGCGATTCCCTGTACTTC
TRBJ2-7	-	-	TRBV4-3	CASSQDLGRAYEQYF	TGCGCCAGCAGCCAAGATCTAGGAAGAGCCTACGAGCAGTACTTC
TRBJ1-6	-	TRBD1	TRBV6-6	CASSYRQGPINSPLHF	TGTGCCAGCAGTTACCGACAGGGTCCTATCAATTCACCCCTCCACTTT